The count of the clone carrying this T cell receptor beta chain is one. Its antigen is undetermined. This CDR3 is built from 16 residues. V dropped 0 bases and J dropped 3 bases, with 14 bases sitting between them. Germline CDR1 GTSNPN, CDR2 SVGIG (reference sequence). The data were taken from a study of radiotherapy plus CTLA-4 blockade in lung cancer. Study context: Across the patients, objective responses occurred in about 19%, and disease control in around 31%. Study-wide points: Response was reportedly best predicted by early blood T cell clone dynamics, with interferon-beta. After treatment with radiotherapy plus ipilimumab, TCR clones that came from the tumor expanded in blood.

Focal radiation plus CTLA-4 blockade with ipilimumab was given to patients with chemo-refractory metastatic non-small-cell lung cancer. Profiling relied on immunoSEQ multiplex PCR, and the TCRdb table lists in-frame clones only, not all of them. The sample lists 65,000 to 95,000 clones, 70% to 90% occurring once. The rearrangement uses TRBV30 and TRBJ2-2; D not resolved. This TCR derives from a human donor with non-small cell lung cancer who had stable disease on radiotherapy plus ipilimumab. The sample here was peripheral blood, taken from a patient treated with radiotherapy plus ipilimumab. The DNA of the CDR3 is TGTGCCTGGAGTGTACAGAACAGTTGGGACACCGGGGAGCTGTTTTTT. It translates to CAWSVQNSWDTGELFF.